The 17 T cell receptor beta chains given below trace back to one sample, sequenced in a study of T cell responses to AZD1222 COVID-19 vaccine (dated by TCRdb to about 2021). The time point label of this sample denotes: about 28 days (+/-7) after the second vaccine dose. Library generation was performed with the immunoSEQ multiplex PCR assay. TCRdb holds this immuneACCESS table with in-frame rearrangements only. Some clones are missing; in checked studies, unresolved V genes explain under half, and the rest has no known cause. This sample holds around 94,000 clones; approximately 81% were observed only once. Roughly 5% of the sample rests with the top ten. The sequencing here drew on peripheral blood, taken 28 days after the second AZD1222 dose. The receptors were sampled from an adult who received the AZD1222 COVID-19 vaccine.

The V and J genes are TRBV28 and TRBJ1-6, with 9 bases lining up with TRBD1. V shed 3 bases, J shed 6 bases, and the junction held 3 bases outside the gene matches. CDR1 is MDHEN and CDR2 is SYDVKM in the germline V gene. The CDR3 has 15 amino acids. Here the CDR3 reads CASSFRTGVNSPLHF. CDR3 coding DNA: TGTGCCAGCAGTTTTAGGACAGGGGTTAATTCACCCCTCCACTTT.

V is TRBV30 and J is TRBJ1-6; a weak D match, TRBD1 (5 bases). The V end lost 8 bases, the J end lost 7 bases, and 12 bases lay between the germline ends. There are 12 residues in the CDR3. Germline V CDR1 and CDR2: GTSNPN, SVGIG (reference sequence). The CDR3 DNA reads as TGTGCCAGCAGGGAAACAAATTCACCCCTCCACTTT. Residues: CASRETNSPLHF.

Concerning this clone: This specimen includes other DNA sequences encoding the same CDR3. This rearrangement joins TRBV30 to TRBJ1-4, with 8 bases aligning to TRBD1. V gave up 3 bases and J gave up 5 bases; unmatched junction bases: 8. Per the germline V gene, CDR1 is GTSNPN and CDR2 is SVGIG (reference sequence). This CDR3 is 15 amino acids long. The CDR3 sequence: CAWRGQGASNEKLFF. In DNA form, the CDR3 reads TGTGCCTGGAGAGGACAGGGCGCTTCCAATGAAAAACTGTTTTTT.

The chain carries TRBV28 and TRBJ2-7, with D perhaps assigned TRBD1 or TRBD2 (5 bases each). Trimming took off 6 bases at V and 5 bases at J, with 23 bases between the two ends. Germline CDR1 MDHEN, CDR2 SYDVKM. CDR3 size: 16 residues. CDR3 loop: CASSPSGTELPNEQYF. In DNA, the CDR3 is TGTGCCAGCAGCCCCTCCGGGACGGAGTTACCTAACGAGCAGTACTTC.

This clone was counted a single time. The rearrangement joins TRBV19 to TRBJ2-1; TRBD2 aligns across 8 bases. The germline V gene encodes CDR1 LNHDA and CDR2 SQIVND (reference sequence). CDR3 length: 16 amino acids. Trimming cost V 0 bases and J 4 bases; bases outside gene matches: 5. The CDR3 here is CASSIESSGLYNEQFF. Here the CDR3 DNA reads TGTGCCAGTAGTATAGAGTCTAGCGGGCTTTACAATGAGCAGTTCTTC.

The chain carries TRBV10-1 and TRBJ2-7; D remains unclear. The germline V gene has CDR1 WNHNN and CDR2 SYGVQD (reference sequence). The CDR3 runs 13 residues. The V and J ends lost 10 bases and 2 bases respectively, with 15 bases between them. The CDR3, as DNA: TGCGCCACCTCCCCTGGCAGAACCTACGAGCAGTACTTC. As protein: CATSPGRTYEQYF.

The chain links TRBV7-2 to TRBJ2-1; possibly TRBD1 for D (5 bases). V lost 5 bases and J 3 bases, leaving 17 bases between the germline ends. CDR1 is SGHTA and CDR2 is FQGNSA in the germline V gene. This CDR3 has 16 amino acids. CDR3 in amino acids: CASSQGRLQVYNEQFF. The CDR3 DNA reads as TGTGCCAGCAGCCAGGGCCGTCTTCAGGTCTACAATGAGCAGTTCTTC.

This chain joins TRBV6-5 and TRBJ1-3; 7 nucleotides line up with TRBD1. The CDR3 length is 16 residues. CDR1 and CDR2 from the germline V gene are MNHEY and SVGAGI. V was clipped by 4 bases and J by 0 bases; unmatched bases: 6. CDR3 in DNA: TGTGCCAGCAGTTTGAGGGGGCCCTACTCTGGAAACACCATATATTTT. Protein: CASSLRGPYSGNTIYF.

This chain connects TRBV5-1 to TRBJ2-7; no clear D gene. In germline, CDR1 is SGHRS, CDR2 YFSETQ. V lost 2 bases and J 3 bases, leaving 9 bases between the germline ends. The CDR3 has 13 residues. CDR3 sequence: CASSLPGLYEQYF. CDR3 nucleotide sequence: TGCGCCAGCAGCTTACCGGGCCTCTACGAGCAGTACTTC.

The CDR3 nucleotides read TGTGCCAGCAGCCGAGGGCCAGCAGGGGCCGGATCGGCCTACGAGCAGTACTTC. Translation gives CASSRGPAGAGSAYEQYF. The rearrangement joins TRBV13 to TRBJ2-7; perhaps TRBD1 as D (6 bases). Germline V gene lookup returns CDR1 PRHDT and CDR2 FYEKMQ (reference sequence). This CDR3 is 18 amino acids long. Trimming left V 5 bases short and J 2 bases short, with 25 bases between.

The chain employs TRBV9 and TRBJ2-1; 9 nucleotides match TRBD1. The CDR3 totals 15 residues. V was pared by 0 bases and J by 4 bases, with 2 bases of the junction left unmatched. Looked up from germline, CDR1 is SGDLS and CDR2 is YYNGEE. The CDR3 is CASSVAGQGYNEQFF. The CDR3 DNA reads as TGTGCCAGCAGCGTAGCCGGACAGGGGTACAATGAGCAGTTCTTC.

This clone has a handful of counts. The DNA for the CDR3 is TGCGCCAGCAGCCGGGGACAGGGGTTTACCGGGGAGCTGTTTTTT. Encoded protein: CASSRGQGFTGELFF. The chain links TRBV4-1 to TRBJ2-2; the match to TRBD1 covers 10 bases. The CDR3 runs to 15 residues. CDR1 MGHRA and CDR2 YSYEKL come from the germline V gene. V shed 4 bases and J 5 bases; nucleotides not matched to a gene: 4.

The chain carries TRBV18 and TRBJ1-6; TRBD1 is a possible D gene (6 bases). CDR1 KGHSH and CDR2 LQKENI come from the germline V gene. The CDR3 is 18 amino acids. V was pared by 2 bases and J by 0 bases, with 14 bases between. DNA for the CDR3: TGTGCCAGCTCACCAGGGAGACAGGTGAGCTCCTATAATTCACCCCTCCACTTT. Its translation: CASSPGRQVSSYNSPLHF.

The V gene is TRBV11-2, the J gene TRBJ1-4, with D possibly being TRBD1 (5 bases). Germline values: CDR1 SGHAT, CDR2 FQNNGV. Trimming shortened V by 1 base and J by 11 bases, and 14 bases separated the two germline ends. The CDR3 consists of 14 residues. The CDR3, as DNA: TGTGCCAGCAGCTTAGGCCCCACTGGGGCGAAACTGTTTTTT. This encodes CASSLGPTGAKLFF.

This clone was recorded once. The V call is TRBV6-2 or TRBV6-3, the J call TRBJ2-3; TRBD2 matches 8 bases. This CDR3 comprises 16 residues. V lost 6 bases, J lost 2 bases, and 10 bases stayed unmatched. Germline V gene lookup returns CDR1 MNHEY and CDR2 SVGEGT. Here the CDR3 reads CASSWNGGGITDTQYF. The CDR3 nucleotides read TGTGCCAGCAGCTGGAACGGGGGGGGTATCACAGATACGCAGTATTTT.

The chain uses TRBV5-1 and TRBJ2-2; the D gene is possibly TRBD2 (5 bases). The V end lost 1 base, the J end lost 0 bases, and 16 bases lay between the germline ends. Per the germline V gene, CDR1 is SGHRS and CDR2 is YFSETQ. The CDR3 consists of 18 residues. CDR3 sequence (DNA): TGCGCCAGCAGCTTGACTGGAAGCGGAAGCCCGAACACCGGGGAGCTGTTTTTT. This encodes CASSLTGSGSPNTGELFF.

V is TRBV4-1 and J is TRBJ2-7; 14 positions match TRBD2. Trimming removed 1 base from V and 2 bases from J; junction bases left unmatched: 1. The CDR3 is 16 residues long. Per germline, CDR1 MGHRA and CDR2 YSYEKL. The CDR3 loop reads CASSQGGLAGAYEQYF. In DNA form, the CDR3 reads TGCGCCAGCAGCCAAGGGGGACTAGCGGGGGCCTACGAGCAGTACTTC.